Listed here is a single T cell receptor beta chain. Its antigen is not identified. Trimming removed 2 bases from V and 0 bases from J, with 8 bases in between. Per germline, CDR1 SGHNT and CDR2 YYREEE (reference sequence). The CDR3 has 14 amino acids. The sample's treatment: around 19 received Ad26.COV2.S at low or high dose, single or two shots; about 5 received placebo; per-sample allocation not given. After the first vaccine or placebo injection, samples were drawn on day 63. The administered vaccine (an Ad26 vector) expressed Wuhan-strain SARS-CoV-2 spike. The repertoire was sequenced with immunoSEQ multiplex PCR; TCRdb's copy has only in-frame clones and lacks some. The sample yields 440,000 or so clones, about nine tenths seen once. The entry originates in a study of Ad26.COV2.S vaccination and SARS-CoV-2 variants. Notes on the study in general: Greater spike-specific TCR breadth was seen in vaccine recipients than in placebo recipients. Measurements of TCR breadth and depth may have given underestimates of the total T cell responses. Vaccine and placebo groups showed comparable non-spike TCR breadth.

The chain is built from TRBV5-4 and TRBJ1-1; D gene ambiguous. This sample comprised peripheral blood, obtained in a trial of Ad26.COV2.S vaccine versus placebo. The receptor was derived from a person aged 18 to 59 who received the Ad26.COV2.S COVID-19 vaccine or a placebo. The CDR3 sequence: CASSFWQMNTEAFF. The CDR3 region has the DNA TGTGCCAGCAGCTTTTGGCAGATGAACACTGAAGCTTTCTTT.